This entry concerns a single T cell receptor (beta chain). TCRdb re-derived calls from the 5' RACE reads in MiXCR, one entry per CDR3 protein. The sample gives 40,000 to 50,000 distinct CDR3 sequences, about 20% of which show up once; approximately 3% is in the top ten. These data originate in a study of chronic HIV infection and antiretroviral therapy. The germline V gene has CDR1 SQVTM and CDR2 ANQGSEA. CDR3 length: 11 residues. V was cut by 4 bases and J by 1 base, with 4 bases left in between. Sequenced material: peripheral blood. The V gene is TRBV29-1, the J gene TRBJ1-1, with D uncertain. The sequence came from an adult who had HIV and had not received antiretroviral therapy, or was an uninfected healthy control (not recorded which). The CDR3 region has the DNA TGCAGCGTTGCAGAGAACACTGAAGCTTTCTTT. Residues: CSVAENTEAFF.